Below, 30 T cell receptor beta chains from the same sample are listed, as sequenced in a study of Graves' ophthalmopathy and Graves' hyperthyroidism. The authors amplified TCR beta CDR3 regions, and they did so from RNA transcripts for repertoire sequencing. Investigators did first-round RT-PCR with HTBI primers, then second-round multiplex PCR. TCRdb reprocessed the multiplex PCR reads via MiXCR and lists one record per CDR3 protein. The table records around 1,000,000 distinct CDR3 sequences, 35% to 45% of them present only once. Sequencing was performed on peripheral blood or thyroid tissue (not recorded which). These TCRs come from an adult man with Graves' hyperthyroidism.

The rearrangement links TRBV5-6 to TRBJ1-3; TRBD1 matches 7 bases. Per the germline V gene, CDR1 is SGHDT and CDR2 is YYEEEE. The V gene end was trimmed by 2 bases and the J gene end by 6 bases; junction bases not matched to a gene: 5. CDR3 length: 14 residues. The CDR3 is CASSFSGGENTIYF. CDR3 coding DNA: TGTGCCAGCAGCTTTTCAGGGGGTGAAAACACCATATATTTT.

The chain links TRBV29-1 to TRBJ1-5, with 8 positions matching TRBD1. The germline CDR1 and CDR2 sequences are SQVTM and ANQGSEA. With 5 bases clipped from V and 7 bases from J, the junction kept 7 bases outside the gene matches. The CDR3 length is 13 residues. CDR3 protein: CSVSRHRGQPQHF. CDR3 in DNA: TGCAGCGTTAGCCGTCACAGGGGGCAGCCCCAGCATTTT.

At least ten counts were recorded for this clonotype. This chain uses TRBV5-5 with TRBJ2-7; no definite D call. The CDR3 loop spans 13 amino acids. Germline V gives CDR1 SGHKS, CDR2 YYEKEE (reference sequence). The ends were cut back, 5 bases at V and 0 bases at J, with 9 bases in the middle. The chain's CDR3 is CASSPDISYEQYF. The CDR3 bases are TGTGCCAGCAGTCCAGACATCTCCTACGAGCAGTACTTC.

This sequence joins TRBV10-3 and TRBJ1-5; 9 nucleotides match TRBD1. J gave up 3 bases and V 10 bases, and 10 bases lay outside the gene matches. Germline V gives CDR1 ENHRY, CDR2 SYGVKD. The CDR3 totals 15 residues. The CDR3 loop reads CASRDRDRDNQPQHF. CDR3 nucleotide sequence: TGTGCCAGCAGAGACCGGGACAGGGACAATCAGCCCCAGCATTTT.

This clonotype was counted at least ten times. V gene TRBV7-2 combines with J gene TRBJ1-1, with D possibly TRBD1 on 5 matching bases. Trimming removed 6 bases at V and 0 bases at J, with 14 bases between. This CDR3 has 15 residues. Germline CDR1 reads SGHTA; CDR2 reads FQGNSA. CDR3 DNA sequence: TGTGCCAGCAGGTTGGGGGGTATAATGAACACTGAAGCTTTCTTT. Translation gives CASRLGGIMNTEAFF.

This clonotype showed up just a few times. The chain couples TRBV2 to TRBJ1-1; D is unresolved. The V and J ends lost 6 bases and 0 bases respectively, with 14 bases between them. This CDR3 has 15 amino acids. Germline CDR1 and CDR2: SNHLY and FYNNEI. The CDR3 region is CASSFTSNLNTEAFF. DNA for the CDR3: TGTGCCAGCAGCTTTACTAGCAACCTGAACACTGAAGCTTTCTTT.

The V and J genes are TRBV19 and TRBJ2-5; TRBD1 aligns across 8 bases. The CDR3 extends over 13 amino acids. Germline assignment: CDR1 LNHDA and CDR2 SQIVND (reference sequence). The V gene end was trimmed by 0 bases and the J gene end by 11 bases; junction bases not matched to a gene: 5. The chain's CDR3 is CASSIEHRGNQYF. CDR3 in DNA: TGTGCCAGTAGTATAGAGCACAGGGGGAATCAGTACTTC.

This clonotype was counted many times. The chain couples TRBV20-1 to TRBJ2-7, with 7 positions matching TRBD1. V gave up 7 bases and J gave up 3 bases; unmatched junction bases: 12. The length of the CDR3 is 14 residues. The V gene's germline CDR1 is DFQATT and CDR2 SNEGSKA (reference sequence). CDR3 nucleotide sequence: TGCAGTGTTCAGGGGGTCCAGAGGGGCTACGAGCAGTACTTC. As protein: CSVQGVQRGYEQYF.

This chain uses TRBV7-8 with TRBJ2-5, with D perhaps TRBD1 (5 bases). V lost 2 bases and J lost 4, with 14 bases in between. The germline V gene encodes CDR1 SGHVS and CDR2 FQNEAQ. CDR3 size: 15 residues. The CDR3 nucleotides are TGTGCCAGCAGCTTATGGCGGACACCGCGAGAGACCCAGTACTTC. This encodes CASSLWRTPRETQYF. Full variable domain (remainder filled in from reference TRBV7-8 and TRBJ2-5): GAGVSQSPRYKVAKRGQDVALRCDPISGHVSLFWYQQALGQGPEFLTYFQNEAQLDKSGLPSDRFFAERPEGSVSTLKIQRTQQEDSAVYLCASSLWRTPRETQYFGPGTRLLVL.

This clonotype was seen at least ten times. The chain uses TRBV15 and TRBJ1-5; a weak D match, TRBD1 (6 bases). This CDR3 has 14 amino acids. CDR1 and CDR2 (germline): LNHNV, YYDKDF (reference sequence). V was shortened by 5 bases and J by 3 bases, with 11 bases between the two germline ends. This CDR3 is CATSYDRSNQPQHF. The CDR3 region has the DNA TGTGCCACCAGCTATGACAGGTCCAATCAGCCCCAGCATTTT. The whole variable domain, filled in from reference TRBV15 and TRBJ1-5, reads DAMVIQNPRYQVTQFGKPVTLSCSQTLNHNVMYWYQQKSSQAPKLLFHYYDKDFNNEADTPDNFQSRRPNTSFCFLDIRSPGLGDTAMYLCATSYDRSNQPQHFGDGTRLSIL.

The count of this clonotype is one. Possible read error: a much larger clone is one base away. This chain joins TRBV11-3 and TRBJ2-5; TRBD2 might be the D (5 bases). Gene TRBJ2-1 matches the end of the DNA better, so the J call may be wrong. Germline V gives CDR1 SGHNT, CDR2 YENEEA. The CDR3 is made up of 15 amino acids. As DNA, the CDR3 is TGTGCCAGCAGCTTAGTTAGCCCCGGTAGGGAGACCCAGTTCTTC. It codes for CASSLVSPGRETQFF.

To note about this clonotype: A much bigger clone sits one base away, suggesting this may be a read error. The chain has TRBV6-1 and TRBJ2-7; 9 bases fit TRBD2. CDR1 and CDR2 (germline): MNHNS, SASEGT. There are 14 residues in the CDR3. Losses at the gene ends were 9 bases for V and 3 bases for J; bases not matched to a gene: 9. The CDR3 nucleotides read TGTGCCAGAAGGGGAACTAGCGGGCTCTACGAGCAGTACTTC. As protein: CARRGTSGLYEQYF.

This clonotype was observed at least ten times. The genes are TRBV7-6 and TRBJ1-4; 9 bases match TRBD1. This CDR3 has 17 residues. J lost 7 bases, V lost 0 bases, and 9 bases had no gene match. Germline V gene sequence: CDR1 SGHVS, CDR2 FNYEAQ. The CDR3 spells CASSLAQGGQGVEKLFF. The CDR3 DNA sequence: TGTGCCAGCAGCTTAGCTCAGGGGGGACAGGGAGTTGAAAAACTGTTTTTT.

In its sample, this clonotype was seen once. This chain uses TRBV7-9 with TRBJ1-1; no clear D gene. The CDR3 covers 13 residues. The germline V and J ends were trimmed by 5 bases and 4 bases, with 11 bases remaining between them. Germline V gene sequence: CDR1 SEHNR, CDR2 FQNEAQ (reference sequence). In DNA, the CDR3 is TGTGCCAGCAGCGCTAGGGAGGCCACTGAAGCTTTCTTT. Translating gives CASSAREATEAFF.

The gene calls are TRBV28 and TRBJ1-2; D is uncertain. Trimming cost V 6 bases and J 13 bases, with 18 bases left between them. Germline loops: CDR1 MDHEN, CDR2 SYDVKM. The CDR3 consists of 12 residues. CDR3 sequence: CASRRQDFPFTF. The CDR3 DNA sequence: TGTGCCAGCAGGCGTCAGGACTTTCCGTTCACCTTC.

This clonotype was counted between two and nine times. The CDR3 sequence is CASSIVGTGEQYF. Written as DNA, the CDR3 is TGTGCCAGTAGTATAGTCGGAACGGGTGAGCAGTACTTC. This rearrangement joins TRBV19 to TRBJ2-7, with D uncertain. CDR3 length: 13 residues. V was cut by 1 base and J by 7 bases, with 11 bases left in between. Germline CDR1 reads LNHDA; CDR2 reads SQIVND (reference sequence).

The chain joins TRBV4-1 to TRBJ2-2; the D is unclear. The length of the CDR3 is 13 residues. CDR1 MGHRA and CDR2 YSYEKL come from the germline V gene. V shed 6 bases and J shed 13 bases, with 18 bases lying between them. This CDR3 is CASSDSTYSALFF. The CDR3 nucleotides are TGCGCCAGCAGTGACTCGACTTACAGTGCGCTGTTTTTT.

This clonotype was observed a few times. This chain links TRBV20-1 with TRBJ2-7, with a possible D match to TRBD1 (5 bases). This CDR3 has 16 residues. The ends were cut back, 3 bases at V and 2 bases at J, with 20 bases in the middle. Germline-derived CDR1 and CDR2 are DFQATT and SNEGSKA (reference sequence). DNA for the CDR3: TGCAGTGCTAGGTCGGGTATGGGGCGAGCCGCCTACGAGCAGTACTTC. Residues: CSARSGMGRAAYEQYF.

This clonotype was counted ten times or more. The chain recombines TRBV7-9 with TRBJ1-1, with D perhaps TRBD1 (6 bases). From germline, CDR1 is SEHNR and CDR2 FQNEAQ (reference sequence). Deletions cut 5 bases from V and 1 base from J, with 14 bases between. The CDR3 length is 15 residues. The DNA of the CDR3 is TGTGCCAGCAGCCGGTACGGGACAAAGAACACTGAAGCTTTCTTT. Translation: CASSRYGTKNTEAFF.

This clonotype was seen at least ten times. This chain uses TRBV7-8 with TRBJ1-1; TRBD1 agrees at 8 bases. V lost 4 bases to trimming and J lost 5 bases; unmatched junction nucleotides: 6. CDR1 SGHVS and CDR2 FQNEAQ come from the germline V gene. This CDR3 contains 14 residues. The CDR3 here is CASSSQTGVTEAFF. CDR3 DNA sequence: TGTGCCAGCAGCTCGCAGACAGGGGTTACTGAAGCTTTCTTT.

The V gene is TRBV6-6, the J gene TRBJ2-5; possibly TRBD1 for D (5 bases). CDR3 size: 16 residues. Germline lookup yields CDR1 MNHNY and CDR2 SVGAGI (reference sequence). The V end lost 2 bases, the J end lost 5 bases, and 18 bases lay between the germline ends. The CDR3 loop reads CASSYTTGSSSETQYF. DNA for the CDR3: TGTGCCAGCAGTTACACAACAGGATCGAGCTCTGAGACCCAGTACTTC.

The gene calls are TRBV29-1 and TRBJ2-7; no definite D call. The germline V gene has CDR1 SQVTM and CDR2 ANQGSEA. V gave up 4 bases and J gave up 7 bases, with 14 bases separating them. The CDR3 consists of 12 residues. The CDR3 DNA reads as TGCAGCGTTGTCGGTGGGGTTAGGGAGCAGTACTTC. Protein sequence: CSVVGGVREQYF.

This clonotype was seen many times. The V gene is TRBV4-3, the J gene TRBJ2-7, with 9 bases aligning to TRBD1. Germline-derived CDR1 and CDR2 are LGHNA and YSLEER. The CDR3 consists of 15 residues. The J segment lost 5 bases and the V segment lost 4 bases, leaving 9 bases of the junction unmatched. The CDR3 sequence is CASSLAQGQGDEQYF. The CDR3 coding sequence is TGCGCCAGCAGCCTCGCCCAGGGACAGGGTGACGAGCAGTACTTC.

The chain employs TRBV7-4 and TRBJ1-2, with D tentatively TRBD1 (5 bases). V lost 0 bases, J lost 4 bases, and 12 bases lay in between. The CDR3 is made up of 15 amino acids. The V gene's germline CDR1 is SGHVT and CDR2 SQSDAQ. The CDR3 DNA is TGTGCCAGCAGCTTAGCGGCAGGGAGAGGCTATGGCTACACCTTC. This gives the protein CASSLAAGRGYGYTF.

The genes are TRBV6-1 and TRBJ2-5, with unresolved D. V lost 0 bases, J lost 1 base, and 9 bases lay in between. The CDR3 runs to 15 residues. In germline, CDR1 is MNHNS, CDR2 SASEGT. CDR3 loop: CASSEAPGSQETQYF. CDR3 DNA sequence: TGTGCCAGCAGTGAAGCGCCGGGCAGCCAAGAGACCCAGTACTTC.

This clonotype was recorded at least ten times. The rearrangement joins TRBV7-9 to TRBJ1-5; D uncertain. Germline lookup yields CDR1 SEHNR and CDR2 FQNEAQ (reference sequence). The CDR3 runs to 15 residues. Trimming shortened V by 4 bases and J by 9 bases, and 19 bases separated the two germline ends. CDR3 sequence: CASSSGRQEIRPQHF. DNA for the CDR3: TGTGCCAGCAGCTCTGGACGTCAGGAGATTCGGCCCCAGCATTTT.

About this clonotype: A much larger clone differs by one base, so this may be a read error. The V call is TRBV7-2, the J call TRBJ2-2, with D tentatively TRBD1 (6 bases). The ends were cut back, 5 bases at V and 7 bases at J, with 23 bases in the middle. CDR1 and CDR2 (germline): SGHTA, FQGNSA. The CDR3 is made up of 17 amino acids. This CDR3 is CASSPTMRTASDGELFF. The CDR3 nucleotides are TGTGCCAGCAGCCCTACCATGAGGACAGCATCCGACGGGGAGCTGTTTTTT.

This clonotype has more than one count but fewer than ten. The chain links TRBV5-5 to TRBJ1-5; the D gene is possibly TRBD1 (6 bases). Germline CDR1 and CDR2: SGHKS and YYEKEE (reference sequence). Trimming removed 1 base from V and 3 bases from J, with 8 bases in between. The CDR3 extends over 14 amino acids. CDR3 loop: CASSLRDNNQPQHF. As DNA, the CDR3 is TGTGCCAGCAGCTTGCGGGACAACAATCAGCCCCAGCATTTT.

This chain links TRBV12-5 with TRBJ2-2, with 9 bases lining up with TRBD1. This CDR3 spans 16 amino acids. Per germline, CDR1 LGHNT and CDR2 FRNRAP. Trimming removed 0 bases from V and 5 bases from J; junction bases left unmatched: 4. CDR3 in amino acids: CASGLVLDRGTGELFF. The CDR3 nucleotides are TGTGCTAGTGGTTTGGTTCTCGACAGGGGGACCGGGGAGCTGTTTTTT.

The table lists this clonotype with many counts. The V gene is TRBV7-8, the J gene TRBJ1-1, with D hard to call. CDR3 size: 13 residues. Germline CDR1 reads SGHVS; CDR2 reads FQNEAQ. V lost 1 base and J 5 bases, leaving 8 bases between the germline ends. The CDR3 protein is CASSLEAQTEAFF. CDR3 sequence (DNA): TGTGCCAGCAGCTTAGAGGCCCAGACTGAAGCTTTCTTT.